The 17 T cell receptor beta chains below come from one sample, sequenced in a study of blood T cells in healthy people across ages. Next came a second PCR, run for roughly 6 to 11 cycles, which used a sample-barcoded 5' primer along with a J-beta primer mix. TCRdb re-called the 5' RACE reads through MiXCR, storing one row per CDR3 protein. The sample includes roughly 1.4 million distinct CDR3 sequences, approximately 60% of them seen just once. Sequenced input: blood. The receptors here all came from a man aged 18 to 29 in good health.

V is TRBV5-1 and J is TRBJ2-2; D is unresolved. Germline V lookup: CDR1 SGHRS, CDR2 YFSETQ. The CDR3 contains 16 residues. V lost 0 bases and J lost 1, with 10 bases in between. CDR3 sequence: CASSLGTQLNTGELFF. CDR3 nucleotides: TGCGCCAGCAGCTTGGGTACACAGTTGAACACCGGGGAGCTGTTTTTT.

The rearrangement uses TRBV7-2 and TRBJ2-5, with a weak D call TRBD2 (6 bases). V was pared by 0 bases and J by 2 bases, with 16 bases between. Germline lookup yields CDR1 SGHTA and CDR2 FQGNSA. This CDR3 contains 17 residues. CDR3 DNA sequence: TGTGCCAGCAGCTTAGCGCGGGATAAATTGGCTCAAGAGACCCAGTACTTC. It translates to CASSLARDKLAQETQYF.

This chain uses TRBV4-2 with TRBJ2-2; 9 bases map to TRBD2. V was clipped by 1 base and J by 7 bases; unmatched bases: 7. CDR1 and CDR2 (germline): LGHNA, YNFKEQ. CDR3 length: 16 amino acids. The CDR3 spells CASSQVVAGGRGELFF. The CDR3 bases are TGTGCCAGCAGCCAAGTTGTGGCGGGAGGGCGCGGGGAGCTGTTTTTT.

This clonotype appeared a few times. The chain uses TRBV27 and TRBJ2-7; 8 bases align to TRBD1. The length of the CDR3 is 14 residues. Germline trimming cut 2 bases from V and 2 bases from J; bases unmatched to any gene: 2. The germline V gene has CDR1 MNHEY and CDR2 SMNVEV (reference sequence). The CDR3 region has the DNA TGTGCCAGCAGTTTACGGGGACAGGCCTACGAGCAGTACTTC. Its protein product is CASSLRGQAYEQYF.

The chain links TRBV29-1 to TRBJ1-1, with D tentatively TRBD1 (6 bases). The germline V and J ends were trimmed by 3 bases and 5 bases, with 13 bases remaining between them. CDR3 size: 13 residues. Germline CDR1 and CDR2: SQVTM and ANQGSEA. The DNA for the CDR3 is TGCAGCGTTGATTGGGGGGCGCGGACTGAAGCTTTCTTT. This codes for CSVDWGARTEAFF.

The rearrangement links TRBV12-3 or TRBV12-4 to TRBJ2-7; TRBD2 matches at 7 bases. The DNA end is a closer match to TRBJ2-5, so the J assignment may be wrong. CDR3 size: 14 residues. This chain's CDR3 is CASSWETSQETQYF. Here the CDR3 DNA reads TGTGCCAGCAGTTGGGAGACTAGCCAGGAGACCCAGTACTTC.

This clonotype has a handful of counts. The chain employs TRBV4-3 and TRBJ2-5; D not certain. V shed 2 bases and J shed 1 base, with 14 bases lying between them. The germline gives CDR1 LGHNA, CDR2 YSLEER. The CDR3 sequence is 16 residues long. The CDR3 sequence: CASSQFGNDPQETQYF. CDR3 sequence (DNA): TGCGCCAGCAGCCAATTTGGTAACGATCCCCAAGAGACCCAGTACTTC.

This clonotype has a handful of counts. The chain employs TRBV11-2 and TRBJ1-4; a weak D match, TRBD1 (5 bases). Per the germline V gene, CDR1 is SGHAT and CDR2 is FQNNGV. Deletions cut 3 bases from V and 8 bases from J, with 10 bases between. This CDR3 contains 13 residues. This CDR3 is CASSFGGMEKLFF. DNA for the CDR3: TGTGCCAGCAGCTTCGGGGGAATGGAAAAACTGTTTTTT.

The J gene is TRBJ2-1, the V gene TRBV10-3; tentatively, D is TRBD2 (6 bases). The CDR3 is made up of 12 amino acids. CDR1 is ENHRY and CDR2 is SYGVKD in the germline V gene. Trimming pared 11 bases from V and 7 bases from J, leaving 15 bases between. The CDR3 loop reads CASGTGVNEQFF. Written as DNA, the CDR3 is TGTGCCTCGGGGACTGGTGTGAATGAGCAGTTCTTC.

In its sample, this clonotype was seen a few times. V gene TRBV20-1 combines with J gene TRBJ1-2; the match to TRBD1 covers 9 bases. Germline loops: CDR1 DFQATT, CDR2 SNEGSKA (reference sequence). The CDR3 is 15 residues long. The V and J ends lost 1 base and 4 bases, in that order; junction bases with no gene match: 7. The CDR3 loop is CSARGTGDISYGYTF. The DNA of the CDR3 is TGCAGTGCTAGAGGGACAGGGGACATCTCCTATGGCTACACCTTC.

The chain uses TRBV6-1 and TRBJ1-2; possibly TRBD1 for D (5 bases). The length of the CDR3 is 15 residues. Trimming took 8 bases from V and 6 from J, leaving 22 bases between them. The V gene's germline CDR1 is MNHNS and CDR2 SASEGT. The CDR3 coding sequence is TGTGCCAGCTGTTTTACCCCCGGGGCTCGGGATGGCTACACCTTC. Its translation is CASCFTPGARDGYTF.

The chain employs TRBV4-1 and TRBJ2-7; 10 positions agree with TRBD2. CDR1 is MGHRA and CDR2 is YSYEKL in the germline V gene. V lost 4 bases and J lost 0; bases outside the gene matches: 3. CDR3 length: 15 amino acids. This CDR3 is CASSPSGGVSYEQYF. The CDR3 bases are TGCGCCAGCAGCCCGAGCGGGGGGGTCTCCTACGAGCAGTACTTC.

The J gene is TRBJ2-4, the V gene TRBV12-3 or TRBV12-4; D may be TRBD1 or TRBD2 (5 bases each). The J call may be wrong; the DNA end is better matched by TRBJ2-5. CDR3 length equals 14 residues. The CDR3 spells CASSVWGIGETQYF. DNA of the CDR3: TGTGCCAGCAGTGTATGGGGGATTGGAGAGACCCAGTACTTC.

This clonotype was observed a handful of times. V is TRBV12-3 or TRBV12-4 and J is TRBJ1-1; possibly TRBD1 for D (5 bases). The ends were cut back, 5 bases at V and 1 base at J, with 17 bases in the middle. This CDR3 is 16 amino acids long. CDR3 region: CASSPRTITGNTEAFF. In nucleotides, the CDR3 is TGTGCCAGCAGTCCCCGTACTATTACAGGGAACACTGAAGCTTTCTTT.

CDR3 DNA: TGTGCCATCAGTGAGTCGGTTACAGGGGGCGTTTCAGATACGCAGTATTTT. Encoded protein: CAISESVTGGVSDTQYF. The rearrangement uses TRBV10-3 and TRBJ2-3, with 9 bases lining up with TRBD1. The germline V gene encodes CDR1 ENHRY and CDR2 SYGVKD. With 0 bases clipped from V and 4 bases from J, the junction kept 8 bases outside the gene matches. CDR3 length equals 17 residues.

This chain connects TRBV12-3 or TRBV12-4 to TRBJ2-7, with D hard to call. This CDR3 has 15 residues. Deletions cut 0 bases from V and 3 bases from J, with 12 bases between. The CDR3: CASSLATLQLYEQYF. As DNA, the CDR3 is TGTGCCAGCAGTTTAGCGACGCTACAGCTCTACGAGCAGTACTTC.

J is TRBJ2-5 and V is TRBV6-2 or TRBV6-3, with 7 bases identical to TRBD2. This CDR3 has 16 amino acids. V trimming: 8 bases; J trimming: 7 bases; junction bases outside the gene matches: 19. From germline, CDR1 is MNHEY and CDR2 SVGEGT. This CDR3 reads CASQPWRLAAPGTQYF. The CDR3 nucleotides read TGTGCCAGCCAGCCCTGGAGACTAGCAGCCCCGGGGACCCAGTACTTC.